Given below is one T cell receptor (beta chain) in context. People who had autoimmune disease history or systemic immunosuppression were excluded. The study sampled blood at baseline, cycle 4 day 1, and cycle 7 day 1. This record belongs to a study of OX40 agonist ivuxolimab in advanced cancers. Study summary: Partial responses occurred in Three dose-escalation patients, one with hepatocellular carcinoma and two with cutaneous melanoma.

Method: immunoSEQ multiplex PCR; TCRdb's copy keeps in-frame clones and lacks some. The sample yields about 48,000 clones, roughly 90% seen once. The V gene's germline CDR1 is SNHLY and CDR2 FYNNEI. CDR3 length: 14 amino acids. Trimming cost V 7 bases and J 2 bases, with 14 bases left between them. The receptor's source is an adult with an advanced solid tumor such as melanoma, head and neck, liver or kidney cancer. V gene TRBV2 combines with J gene TRBJ2-5; D perhaps matches TRBD2 (6 bases). Specimen: CD4+ or CD8+ T cells sorted from blood, collected in a trial of the OX40 agonist ivuxolimab. CDR3 region: CASKLAGTQETQYF. DNA of the CDR3: TGTGCCAGCAAATTGGCGGGGACGCAAGAGACCCAGTACTTC.